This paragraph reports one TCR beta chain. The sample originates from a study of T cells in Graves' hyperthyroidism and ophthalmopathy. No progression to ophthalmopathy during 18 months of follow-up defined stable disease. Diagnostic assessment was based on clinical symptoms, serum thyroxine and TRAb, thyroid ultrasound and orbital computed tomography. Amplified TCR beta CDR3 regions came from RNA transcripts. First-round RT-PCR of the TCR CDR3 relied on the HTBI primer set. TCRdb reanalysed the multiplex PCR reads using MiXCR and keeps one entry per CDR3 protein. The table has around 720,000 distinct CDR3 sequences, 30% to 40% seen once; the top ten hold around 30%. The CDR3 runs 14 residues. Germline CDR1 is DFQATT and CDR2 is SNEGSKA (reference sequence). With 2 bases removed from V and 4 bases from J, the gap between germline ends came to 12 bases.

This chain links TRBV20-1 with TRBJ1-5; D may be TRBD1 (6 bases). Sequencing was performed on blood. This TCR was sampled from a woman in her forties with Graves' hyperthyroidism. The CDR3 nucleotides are TGCAGTGCTAGAACTTGGACAGATAATCAGCCCCAGCATTTT. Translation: CSARTWTDNQPQHF.